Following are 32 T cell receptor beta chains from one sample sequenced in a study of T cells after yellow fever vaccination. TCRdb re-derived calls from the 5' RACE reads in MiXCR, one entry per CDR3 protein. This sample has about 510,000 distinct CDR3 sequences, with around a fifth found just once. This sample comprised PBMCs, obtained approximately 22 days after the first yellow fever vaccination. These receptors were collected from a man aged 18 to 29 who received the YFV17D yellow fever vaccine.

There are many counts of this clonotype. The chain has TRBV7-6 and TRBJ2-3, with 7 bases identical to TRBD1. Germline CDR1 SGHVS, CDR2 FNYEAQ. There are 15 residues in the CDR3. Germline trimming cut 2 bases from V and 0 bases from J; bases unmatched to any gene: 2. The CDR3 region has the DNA TGTGCCAGCAGCTTATGGACAGGTAGCACAGATACGCAGTATTTT. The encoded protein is CASSLWTGSTDTQYF.

This CDR3 is CASSLGLDGYEQYV. The CDR3 bases are TGTGCCAGCAGTTTAGGTTTGGACGGCTACGAGCAGTACGTC. This chain joins TRBV12-3 or TRBV12-4 and TRBJ2-7; the D is unclear. The CDR3 consists of 14 residues. V lost 1 base and J 3 bases, leaving 10 bases between the germline ends.

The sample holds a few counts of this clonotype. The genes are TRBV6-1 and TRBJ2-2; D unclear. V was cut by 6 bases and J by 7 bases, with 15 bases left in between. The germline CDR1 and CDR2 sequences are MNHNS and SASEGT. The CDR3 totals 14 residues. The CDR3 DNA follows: TGTGCCAGCAGCTCTGCTGCCAGCCGCGGGGAGCTGTTTTTT. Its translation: CASSSAASRGELFF.

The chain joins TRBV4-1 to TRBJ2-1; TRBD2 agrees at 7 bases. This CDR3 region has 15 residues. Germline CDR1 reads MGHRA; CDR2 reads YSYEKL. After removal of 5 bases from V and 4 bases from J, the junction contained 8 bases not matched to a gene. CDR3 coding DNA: TGCGCCAGCAGCTCAGGACCTAGCGGTTACAATGAGCAGTTCTTC. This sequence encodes CASSSGPSGYNEQFF.

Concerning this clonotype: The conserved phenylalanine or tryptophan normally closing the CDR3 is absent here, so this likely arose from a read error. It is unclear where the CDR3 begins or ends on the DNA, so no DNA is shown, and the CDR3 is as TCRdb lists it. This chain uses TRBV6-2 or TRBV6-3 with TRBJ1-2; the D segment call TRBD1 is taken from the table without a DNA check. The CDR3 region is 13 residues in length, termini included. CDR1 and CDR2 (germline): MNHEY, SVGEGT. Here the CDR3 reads CASSPMDRPASFC.

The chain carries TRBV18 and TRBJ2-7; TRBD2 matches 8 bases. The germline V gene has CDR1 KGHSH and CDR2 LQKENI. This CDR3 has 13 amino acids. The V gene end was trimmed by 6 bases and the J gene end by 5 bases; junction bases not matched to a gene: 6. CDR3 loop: CASSPGGGDEQYV. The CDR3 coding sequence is TGTGCCAGCTCCCCGGGGGGGGGAGACGAGCAGTACGTC.

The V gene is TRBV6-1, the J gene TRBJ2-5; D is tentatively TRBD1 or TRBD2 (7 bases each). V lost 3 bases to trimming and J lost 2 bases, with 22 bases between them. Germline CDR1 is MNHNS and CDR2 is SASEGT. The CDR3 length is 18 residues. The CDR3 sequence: CASSEGRLRGGIQETQYF. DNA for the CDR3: TGTGCCAGCAGTGAGGGACGACTCAGGGGGGGGATACAAGAGACCCAGTACTTC.

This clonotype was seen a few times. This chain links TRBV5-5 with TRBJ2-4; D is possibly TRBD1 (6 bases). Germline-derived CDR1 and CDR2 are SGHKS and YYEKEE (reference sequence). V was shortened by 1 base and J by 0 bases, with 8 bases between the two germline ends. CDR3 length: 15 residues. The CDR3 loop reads CASSLWTVAKNIQYF. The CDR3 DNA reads TGTGCCAGCAGCTTGTGGACAGTAGCCAAAAACATTCAGTACTTC.

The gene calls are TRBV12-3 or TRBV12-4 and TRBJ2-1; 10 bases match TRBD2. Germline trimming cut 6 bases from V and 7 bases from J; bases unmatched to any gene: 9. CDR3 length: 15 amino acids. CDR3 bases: TGTGCCAGCAGCTTAAGAGCGGGGGGGCCGAATGAGCAGTTCTTC. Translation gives CASSLRAGGPNEQFF.

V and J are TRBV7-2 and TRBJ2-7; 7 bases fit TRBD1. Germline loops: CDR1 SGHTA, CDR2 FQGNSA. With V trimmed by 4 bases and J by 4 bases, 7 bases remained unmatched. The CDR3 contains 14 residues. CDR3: CASSSTGQSYEQYV. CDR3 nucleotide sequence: TGTGCCAGCAGCTCCACGGGACAGTCTTACGAGCAGTACGTC.

The CDR3 sequence is CASSPLRQGGYEQYF. Here the CDR3 DNA reads TGTGCCAGCAGCCCCTTGAGGCAGGGAGGTTACGAGCAGTACTTC. This chain joins TRBV6-1 and TRBJ2-7, with D possibly being TRBD2 (6 bases). The CDR3 contains 15 residues. V was trimmed by 6 bases and J by 4 bases, leaving 19 bases between them. CDR1 is MNHNS, CDR2 SASEGT, per germline.

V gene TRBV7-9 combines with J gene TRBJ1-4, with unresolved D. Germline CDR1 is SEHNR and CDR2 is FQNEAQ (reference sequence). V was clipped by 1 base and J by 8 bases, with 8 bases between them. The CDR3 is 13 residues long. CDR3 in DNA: TGTGCCAGCAGCTTAGACGGAACCGAAAAACTGTTTTTT. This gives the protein CASSLDGTEKLFF.

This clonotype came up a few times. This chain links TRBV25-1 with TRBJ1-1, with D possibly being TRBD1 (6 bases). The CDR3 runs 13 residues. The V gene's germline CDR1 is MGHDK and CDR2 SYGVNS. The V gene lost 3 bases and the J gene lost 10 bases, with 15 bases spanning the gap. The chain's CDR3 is CASSEENRVRAFF. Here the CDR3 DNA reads TGTGCCAGCAGTGAGGAAAACAGGGTTCGAGCTTTCTTT.

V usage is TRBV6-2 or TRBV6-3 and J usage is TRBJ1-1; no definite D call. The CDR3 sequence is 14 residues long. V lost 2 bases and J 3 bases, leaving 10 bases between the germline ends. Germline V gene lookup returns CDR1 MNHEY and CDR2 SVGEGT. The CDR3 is CASSYPGIYTEAFF. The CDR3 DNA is TGTGCCAGCAGTTACCCTGGTATTTACACTGAAGCTTTCTTT.

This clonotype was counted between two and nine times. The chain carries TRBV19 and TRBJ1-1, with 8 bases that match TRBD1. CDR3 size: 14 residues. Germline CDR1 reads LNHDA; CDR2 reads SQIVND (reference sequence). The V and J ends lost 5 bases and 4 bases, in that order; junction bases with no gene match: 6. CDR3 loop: CASSLPGGPTEAFF. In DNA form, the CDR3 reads TGTGCCAGTAGTCTTCCAGGGGGCCCCACTGAAGCTTTCTTT.

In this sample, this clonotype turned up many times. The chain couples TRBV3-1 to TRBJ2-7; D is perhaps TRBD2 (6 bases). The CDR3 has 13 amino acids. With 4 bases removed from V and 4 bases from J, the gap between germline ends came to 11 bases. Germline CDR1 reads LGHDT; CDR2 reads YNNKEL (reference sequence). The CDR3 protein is CASSLGGRYEQYF. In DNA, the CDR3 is TGTGCCAGCAGCCTTGGGGGGAGGTACGAGCAGTACTTC.

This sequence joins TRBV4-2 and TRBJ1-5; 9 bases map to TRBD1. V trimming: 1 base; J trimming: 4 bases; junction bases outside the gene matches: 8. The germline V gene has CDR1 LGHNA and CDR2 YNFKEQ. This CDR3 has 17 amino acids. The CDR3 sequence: CASSQGWTGALNQPQHF. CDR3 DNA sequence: TGTGCCAGCAGCCAAGGTTGGACAGGGGCCCTAAATCAGCCCCAGCATTTT.

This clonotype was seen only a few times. This CDR3 is CASSYSRAGSTEAFF. The CDR3, as DNA: TGTGCCAGCAGTTACTCGAGGGCAGGGAGCACTGAAGCTTTCTTT. The chain uses TRBV6-5 and TRBJ1-1, with D tentatively TRBD1 (5 bases). V dropped 0 bases and J dropped 4 bases, with 12 bases sitting between them. Germline CDR1 and CDR2: MNHEY and SVGAGI. The CDR3 totals 15 residues.

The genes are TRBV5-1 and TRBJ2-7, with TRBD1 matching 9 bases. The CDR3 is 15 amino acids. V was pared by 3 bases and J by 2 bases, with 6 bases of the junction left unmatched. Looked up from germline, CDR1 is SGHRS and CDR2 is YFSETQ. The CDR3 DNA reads TGCGCCAGCAGCTCCTCGACAGGGGGACCCTACGAGCAGTACTTC. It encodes CASSSSTGGPYEQYF.

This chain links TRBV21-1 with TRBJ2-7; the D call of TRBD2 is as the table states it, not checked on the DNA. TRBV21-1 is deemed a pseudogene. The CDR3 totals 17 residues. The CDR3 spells CASSKAHYAGRSYEQYV. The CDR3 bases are TGTGCCAGCAGCAAAGCTCACTATGCGGGCAGATCCTACGAGCAGTACGTC.

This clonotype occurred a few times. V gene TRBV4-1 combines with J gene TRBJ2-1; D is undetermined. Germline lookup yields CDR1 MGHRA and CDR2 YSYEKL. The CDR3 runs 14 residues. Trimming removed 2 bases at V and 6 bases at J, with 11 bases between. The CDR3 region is CASSQKNAVNEQFF. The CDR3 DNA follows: TGCGCCAGCAGCCAAAAAAATGCGGTCAATGAGCAGTTCTTC.

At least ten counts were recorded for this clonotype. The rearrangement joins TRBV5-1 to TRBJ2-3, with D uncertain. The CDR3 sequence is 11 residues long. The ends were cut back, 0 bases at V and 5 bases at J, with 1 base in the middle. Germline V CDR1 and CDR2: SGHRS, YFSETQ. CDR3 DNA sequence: TGCGCCAGCAGCTTGGAAGATACGCAGTATTTT. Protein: CASSLEDTQYF.

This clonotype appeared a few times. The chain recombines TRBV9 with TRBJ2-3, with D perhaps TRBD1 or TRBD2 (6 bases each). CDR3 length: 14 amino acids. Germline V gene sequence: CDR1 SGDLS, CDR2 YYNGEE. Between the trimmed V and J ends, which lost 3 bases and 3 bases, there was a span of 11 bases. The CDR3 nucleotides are TGTGCCAGCAGCGACGGGGGCTGGACAGATACGCAGTATTTT. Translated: CASSDGGWTDTQYF.

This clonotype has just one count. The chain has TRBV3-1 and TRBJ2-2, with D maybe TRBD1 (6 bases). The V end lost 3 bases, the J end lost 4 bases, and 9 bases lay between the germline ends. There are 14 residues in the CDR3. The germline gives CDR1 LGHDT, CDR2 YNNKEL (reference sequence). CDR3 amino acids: CASSQGAGTGELFF. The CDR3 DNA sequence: TGTGCCAGCAGCCAGGGGGCTGGCACCGGGGAGCTGTTTTTT.

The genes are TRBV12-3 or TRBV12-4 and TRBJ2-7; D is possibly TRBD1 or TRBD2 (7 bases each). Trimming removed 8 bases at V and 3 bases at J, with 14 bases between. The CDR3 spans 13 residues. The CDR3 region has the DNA TGTGCCAGCGGGAGGGACAGACACTACGAGCAGTACTTC. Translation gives CASGRDRHYEQYF.

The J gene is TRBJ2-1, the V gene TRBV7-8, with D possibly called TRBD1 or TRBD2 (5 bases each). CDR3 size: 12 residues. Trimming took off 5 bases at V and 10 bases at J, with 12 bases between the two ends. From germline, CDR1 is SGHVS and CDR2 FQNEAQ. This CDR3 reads CASSALRDEQFF. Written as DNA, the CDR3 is TGTGCCAGCAGCGCGCTCCGGGACGAGCAGTTCTTC.

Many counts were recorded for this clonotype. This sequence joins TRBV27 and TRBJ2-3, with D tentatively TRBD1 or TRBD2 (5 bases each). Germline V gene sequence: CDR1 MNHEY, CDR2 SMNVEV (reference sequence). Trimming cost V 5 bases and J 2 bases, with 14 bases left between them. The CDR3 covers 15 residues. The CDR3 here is CASSPSGPYTDTQYF. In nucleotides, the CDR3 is TGTGCCAGCAGTCCCTCGGGGCCTTACACAGATACGCAGTATTTT.

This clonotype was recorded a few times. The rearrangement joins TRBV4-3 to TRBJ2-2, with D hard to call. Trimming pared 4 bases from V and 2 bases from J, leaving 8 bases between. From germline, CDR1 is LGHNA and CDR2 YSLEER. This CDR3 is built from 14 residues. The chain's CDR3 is CASSPSFNTGELFF. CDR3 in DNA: TGCGCCAGCAGCCCCTCCTTTAACACCGGGGAGCTGTTTTTT.

This chain's CDR3 is CASSQGHRANEKLFF. The CDR3 DNA reads TGCGCCAGCAGCCAAGGACACCGCGCTAATGAAAAACTGTTTTTT. V is TRBV4-3 and J is TRBJ1-4; no clear D. Germline CDR1 and CDR2: LGHNA and YSLEER. The CDR3 is 15 residues long. Trimming removed 1 base at V and 3 bases at J, with 9 bases between.

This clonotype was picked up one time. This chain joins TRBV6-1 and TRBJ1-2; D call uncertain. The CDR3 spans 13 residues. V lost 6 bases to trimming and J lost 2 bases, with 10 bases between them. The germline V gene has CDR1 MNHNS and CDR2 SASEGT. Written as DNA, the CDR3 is TGTGCCAGCAGCCCAACCAAGAACTATGGCTACACCTTC. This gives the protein CASSPTKNYGYTF.

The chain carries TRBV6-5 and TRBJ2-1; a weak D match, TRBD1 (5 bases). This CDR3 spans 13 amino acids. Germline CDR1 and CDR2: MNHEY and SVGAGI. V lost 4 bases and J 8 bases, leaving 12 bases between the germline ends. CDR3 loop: CASSFQGRDEQFF. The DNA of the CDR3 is TGTGCCAGCAGTTTTCAGGGAAGAGATGAGCAGTTCTTC.

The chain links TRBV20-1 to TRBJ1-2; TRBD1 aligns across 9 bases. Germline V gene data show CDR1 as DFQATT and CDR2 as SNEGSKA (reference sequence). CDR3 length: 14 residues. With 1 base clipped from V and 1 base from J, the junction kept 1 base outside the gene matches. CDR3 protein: CSARVDRGNYGYTF. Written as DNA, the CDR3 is TGCAGTGCTAGAGTGGACAGGGGTAACTATGGCTACACCTTC.